Below are 27 T cell receptor beta chains sequenced from a single sample in a study of human T cells and chemical hapten exposure. TCRdb itself ran the RACE reads through MiXCR, one entry per CDR3 protein. The table has hundreds of thousands of distinct CDR3 sequences, nearly 6.5% seen once. Time point specified: patch test 2, 6 weeks after DPC sensitization. Treatment denoted: therapeutic diphenylcyclopropenone sensitization with weekly scalp DPC. The sample in question was whole blood, obtained in connection with sensitization to the hapten diphenylcyclopropenone (DPC). Receptors were obtained from a woman under 30 with alopecia areata. Some clones in this sample may be carry-over from other donors' samples.

This clonotype was observed a handful of times. One end of the junction fails to match germline, which may point to a read error. This chain joins TRBV7-7 and TRBJ1-3; D remains ambiguous. The germline V gene has CDR1 SSHAT and CDR2 FNYEAQ (reference sequence). The CDR3 contains 15 residues. Here the CDR3 DNA reads TGTGCTAGCAGCTCTTCCGGCCAGTTTGGAAACACCATATATTTT. It specifies CASSSSGQFGNTIYF.

Only a few counts were recorded for this clonotype. J is TRBJ1-5 and V is TRBV12-3 or TRBV12-4; D call uncertain. V dropped 5 bases and J dropped 6 bases, with 11 bases sitting between them. The length of the CDR3 is 13 residues. CDR3 sequence: CASSPGLVQPQHF. The CDR3 DNA is TGTGCCAGCAGTCCCGGGCTAGTTCAGCCCCAGCATTTT.

The genes are TRBV7-3 and TRBJ2-3; D remains ambiguous. Germline assignment: CDR1 SGHTA and CDR2 FQGTGA. V lost 3 bases to trimming and J lost 4 bases, with 8 bases between them. The CDR3 has 13 residues. The DNA of the CDR3 is TGTGCCAGCAGCTTTTCTCTGTCAGATACGCAGTATTTT. Its protein product is CASSFSLSDTQYF.

This clonotype was picked up many times. This chain uses TRBV7-2 with TRBJ1-1; D unclear. The V end lost 2 bases, the J end lost 1 base, and 8 bases lay between the germline ends. Per the germline V gene, CDR1 is SGHTA and CDR2 is FQGNSA. This CDR3 has 14 amino acids. The CDR3 spells CASSLMDGNTEAFF. DNA of the CDR3: TGTGCCAGCAGCTTAATGGACGGGAACACTGAAGCTTTCTTT. The entire variable domain, with the rest obtained from reference TRBV7-2 and TRBJ1-1, is as follows: GAGVSQSPSNKVTEKGKDVELRCDPISGHTALYWYRQSLGQGLEFLIYFQGNSAPDKSGLPSDRFSAERTGGSVSTLTIQRTQQEDSAVYLCASSLMDGNTEAFFGQGTRLTVV.

This clonotype was recorded many times. The chain has TRBV6-5 and TRBJ2-1; 8 bases are shared with TRBD1. Germline CDR1 reads MNHEY; CDR2 reads SVGAGI. The CDR3 covers 15 residues. The trim removed 4 bases at V and 6 bases at J, leaving 8 bases unmatched. The CDR3 coding sequence is TGTGCCAGCAGTTCTGGGGACAGGATAATCAATGAGCAGTTCTTC. This gives the protein CASSSGDRIINEQFF.

This clonotype has at least ten counts. The rearrangement joins TRBV6-5 to TRBJ1-6, with 7 bases fitting TRBD1. This CDR3 has 15 residues. CDR1 is MNHEY, CDR2 SVGAGI, per germline. The trim removed 4 bases at V and 7 bases at J, leaving 7 bases unmatched. CDR3 amino acids: CASSLLQGWNSPLHF. The CDR3 region has the DNA TGTGCCAGCAGTTTATTACAGGGGTGGAATTCACCCCTCCACTTT.

This clonotype was seen more than once but under ten times. V gene TRBV18 combines with J gene TRBJ1-2; D unresolved. V was pared by 5 bases and J by 3 bases, with 13 bases between. This CDR3 has 14 amino acids. CDR1 and CDR2 from the germline V gene are KGHSH and LQKENI. CDR3 loop: CASSLQGDDYGYTF. CDR3 sequence (DNA): TGTGCCAGCTCATTGCAAGGTGATGACTATGGCTACACCTTC. The full variable domain, completed using reference TRBV18 and TRBJ1-2, is NAGVMQNPRHLVRRRGQEARLRCSPMKGHSHVYWYRQLPEEGLKFMVYLQKENIIDESGMPKERFSAEFPKEGPSILRIQQVVRGDSAAYFCASSLQGDDYGYTFGSGTRLTVV.

V and J are TRBV4-3 and TRBJ2-5; a weak D match, TRBD2 (5 bases). Germline assignment: CDR1 LGHNA and CDR2 YSLEER. This CDR3 has 16 amino acids. V was trimmed by 1 base and J by 5 bases, leaving 17 bases between them. The CDR3 DNA reads as TGCGCCAGCAGCCAAGGGGCTAGCCTGTTAATGGAGACCCAGTACTTC. Its protein is CASSQGASLLMETQYF.

This clonotype was detected only a few times. The chain has TRBV28 and TRBJ2-1; 9 nucleotides line up with TRBD2. This CDR3 contains 15 residues. From germline, CDR1 is MDHEN and CDR2 SYDVKM. J was trimmed by 8 bases and V by 3 bases; bases with no gene match: 8. CDR3 residues: CASSFGLAGTDEQFF. Here the CDR3 DNA reads TGTGCCAGCAGTTTTGGGCTAGCGGGGACGGATGAGCAGTTCTTC.

This rearrangement joins TRBV13 to TRBJ2-3, with D possibly called TRBD1 or TRBD2 (5 bases each). The CDR3 has 14 residues. The ends were cut back, 7 bases at V and 2 bases at J, with 13 bases in the middle. Germline V gene lookup returns CDR1 PRHDT and CDR2 FYEKMQ (reference sequence). CDR3 region: CASTQRGVTDTQYF. The CDR3 coding sequence is TGTGCCAGCACGCAACGGGGCGTCACAGATACGCAGTATTTT. Combining the CDR3 with reference TRBV13 and TRBJ2-3 gives the whole variable domain AAGVIQSPRHLIKEKRETATLKCYPIPRHDTVYWYQQGPGQDPQFLISFYEKMQSDKGSIPDRFSAQQFSDYHSELNMSSLELGDSALYFCASTQRGVTDTQYFGPGTRLTVL.

This clonotype was seen many times. The rearrangement joins TRBV7-2 to TRBJ1-6, with unresolved D. Germline CDR1 is SGHTA and CDR2 is FQGNSA. With 4 bases removed from V and 7 bases from J, the gap between germline ends came to 14 bases. This CDR3 has 15 residues. CDR3 sequence: CASSSSSGKNSPLHF. In DNA form, the CDR3 reads TGTGCCAGCAGCTCCTCTTCGGGGAAGAATTCACCCCTCCACTTT.

The V and J genes are TRBV28 and TRBJ2-7; 9 bases agree with TRBD1. The germline V gene has CDR1 MDHEN and CDR2 SYDVKM. CDR3 size: 16 residues. The junction had 15 bases not matched to a gene; V was cut back by 7 bases and J by 5 bases. The CDR3 nucleotides are TGTGCCAGCAACATTTTGGGGGACAGGGTTCCCCACGAGCAGTACTTC. Its translation is CASNILGDRVPHEQYF. The variable domain in full, with the rest retrieved from reference TRBV28 and TRBJ2-7, is DVKVTQSSRYLVKRTGEKVFLECVQDMDHENMFWYRQDPGLGLRLIYFSYDVKMKEKGDIPEGYSVSREKKERFSLILESASTNQTSMYLCASNILGDRVPHEQYFGPGTRLTVT.

At least ten counts were recorded for this clonotype. J is TRBJ2-2 and V is TRBV7-3; D is undetermined. With 2 bases removed from V and 6 bases from J, the gap between germline ends came to 4 bases. In germline, CDR1 is SGHTA, CDR2 FQGTGA. The CDR3 length is 12 residues. CDR3 DNA sequence: TGTGCCAGCAGCTTATCTGCCGGGGAGCTGTTTTTT. It codes for CASSLSAGELFF.

This clonotype was counted only a few times. The genes are TRBV6-5 and TRBJ2-2; D is tentatively TRBD1 or TRBD2 (6 bases each). V was cut by 0 bases and J by 4 bases, with 21 bases left in between. The germline gives CDR1 MNHEY, CDR2 SVGAGI. The CDR3 is 19 amino acids. Written as DNA, the CDR3 is TGTGCCAGCAGTTACTCCAGGACAGTCCTTAGGCGGGGCACCGGGGAGCTGTTTTTT. The encoded protein is CASSYSRTVLRRGTGELFF.

There are many counts of this clonotype. V usage is TRBV11-3 and J usage is TRBJ2-5; the D gene is possibly TRBD2 (7 bases). The CDR3 is made up of 12 amino acids. CDR1 and CDR2 from the germline V gene are SGHNT and YENEEA. V shed 7 bases and J shed 13 bases, with 19 bases lying between them. The CDR3 protein is CASNNGEGGLYF. CDR3 coding DNA: TGTGCCAGCAACAATGGAGAGGGGGGGCTGTACTTC.

The chain combines TRBV28 with TRBJ2-2; possible D gene TRBD1, 6 bases. Trimming stripped 6 bases from V and 0 bases from J, with 14 bases between. Germline V gene sequence: CDR1 MDHEN, CDR2 SYDVKM. The length of the CDR3 is 16 residues. CDR3 amino acids: CASSTPGHSNTGELFF. The CDR3 bases are TGTGCCAGCAGCACGCCGGGACATTCGAACACCGGGGAGCTGTTTTTT. Supplemented by reference TRBV28 and TRBJ2-2, the full variable domain reads DVKVTQSSRYLVKRTGEKVFLECVQDMDHENMFWYRQDPGLGLRLIYFSYDVKMKEKGDIPEGYSVSREKKERFSLILESASTNQTSMYLCASSTPGHSNTGELFFGEGSRLTVL.

This clonotype was found a few times. This rearrangement joins TRBV7-3 to TRBJ2-6; D may be TRBD1 (5 bases). The germline V gene has CDR1 SGHTA and CDR2 FQGTGA. V was clipped by 4 bases and J by 4 bases, with 8 bases between them. This CDR3 has 14 residues. CDR3 residues: CASSSAGGANVLTF. DNA for the CDR3: TGTGCCAGCAGCTCCGCAGGGGGGGCCAACGTCCTGACTTTC.

This clonotype has only a few counts. V is TRBV29-1 and J is TRBJ2-2; possible D gene TRBD2, 6 bases. The CDR3 loop spans 14 amino acids. Trimming left V 4 bases short and J 0 bases short, with 9 bases between. The germline V gene encodes CDR1 SQVTM and CDR2 ANQGSEA. The CDR3 DNA is TGCAGCGTTGTGGGGGGTCCGAACACCGGGGAGCTGTTTTTT. Residues: CSVVGGPNTGELFF.

This clonotype came up a few times. The V gene is TRBV10-3, the J gene TRBJ1-1; D gene uncertain. Germline CDR1 reads ENHRY; CDR2 reads SYGVKD. This CDR3 contains 12 residues. V lost 4 bases and J 8 bases, leaving 11 bases between the germline ends. The DNA of the CDR3 is TGTGCCATCAGTGGCCCGAATTTGGAAGCTTTCTTT. It codes for CAISGPNLEAFF.

This sequence joins TRBV9 and TRBJ1-1, with a tentative D call TRBD1 (6 bases). Germline values: CDR1 SGDLS, CDR2 YYNGEE. CDR3 length equals 14 residues. V lost 0 bases and J lost 6, with 12 bases in between. The CDR3 loop reads CASSVGQVRSEAFF. CDR3 DNA sequence: TGTGCCAGCAGCGTAGGACAGGTTCGGTCTGAAGCTTTCTTT.

This sequence joins TRBV10-1 and TRBJ2-7; D is unclear. The germline gives CDR1 WNHNN, CDR2 SYGVQD (reference sequence). V lost 10 bases to trimming and J lost 3 bases, with 19 bases between them. CDR3 size: 14 residues. Here the CDR3 DNA reads TGCGCCACCCCCCGACACCCATCGGGCTACGAGCAGTACTTC. Its protein is CATPRHPSGYEQYF.

This clonotype was observed many times. V and J are TRBV7-3 and TRBJ1-1, with D possibly TRBD1 on 5 matching bases. Germline V gives CDR1 SGHTA, CDR2 FQGTGA. V lost 6 bases and J lost 4, with 15 bases in between. CDR3 length: 14 amino acids. CDR3: CASRASGGGTEAFF. CDR3 DNA: TGTGCCAGCAGGGCAAGCGGGGGAGGCACTGAAGCTTTCTTT.

This clonotype was recorded many times. The genes are TRBV21-1 and TRBJ1-2; TRBD1 reflects the table's D call only, with no check against the DNA. TRBV21-1 is classified as a pseudogene. CDR3 size: 15 residues. CDR3 nucleotides: TGTGCCAGCAGCAAAGGGGGACAAACTAACTATGGCTACACCTTC. It yields the protein CASSKGGQTNYGYTF.

This clonotype was seen ten or more times. The chain couples TRBV3-1 to TRBJ1-5; D gene unclear. The V end lost 1 base, the J end lost 16 bases, and 26 bases lay between the germline ends. CDR1 LGHDT and CDR2 YNNKEL come from the germline V gene (reference sequence). This CDR3 comprises 16 residues. The CDR3 bases are TGTGCCAGCAGCCAAGGAAATTTCTATGGGAACGTACCATCTCATTTT. Encoded protein: CASSQGNFYGNVPSHF.

This clonotype was observed a few times. The chain carries TRBV11-2 and TRBJ2-7, with 7 bases matching TRBD2. Trimming at V came to 6 bases and at J to 5 bases, leaving 10 bases not matched to a gene. CDR1 is SGHAT and CDR2 is FQNNGV in the germline V gene. The CDR3 totals 14 residues. CDR3 loop: CASSRTLAGDEQYF. The CDR3 nucleotides read TGTGCCAGCAGTCGGACCCTGGCGGGGGACGAGCAGTACTTC.

V gene TRBV9 combines with J gene TRBJ2-1, with D perhaps TRBD1 (6 bases). The CDR3 is 14 amino acids. V was pared by 3 bases and J by 1 base, with 8 bases between. Germline V lookup: CDR1 SGDLS, CDR2 YYNGEE. The CDR3 loop reads CASSGGGSYNEQFF. The CDR3 DNA follows: TGTGCCAGCAGCGGAGGGGGTTCCTACAATGAGCAGTTCTTC.

This clonotype was counted ten times or more. This chain connects TRBV7-2 to TRBJ2-5; 11 bases match TRBD2. CDR3 length: 16 residues. Germline CDR1 reads SGHTA; CDR2 reads FQGNSA. J gave up 5 bases and V 5 bases, and 10 bases lay outside the gene matches. For the CDR3, the DNA is TGTGCCAGCAGCGGATTTAGCGGGGGGGCAGGGGAGACCCAGTACTTC. It encodes CASSGFSGGAGETQYF.